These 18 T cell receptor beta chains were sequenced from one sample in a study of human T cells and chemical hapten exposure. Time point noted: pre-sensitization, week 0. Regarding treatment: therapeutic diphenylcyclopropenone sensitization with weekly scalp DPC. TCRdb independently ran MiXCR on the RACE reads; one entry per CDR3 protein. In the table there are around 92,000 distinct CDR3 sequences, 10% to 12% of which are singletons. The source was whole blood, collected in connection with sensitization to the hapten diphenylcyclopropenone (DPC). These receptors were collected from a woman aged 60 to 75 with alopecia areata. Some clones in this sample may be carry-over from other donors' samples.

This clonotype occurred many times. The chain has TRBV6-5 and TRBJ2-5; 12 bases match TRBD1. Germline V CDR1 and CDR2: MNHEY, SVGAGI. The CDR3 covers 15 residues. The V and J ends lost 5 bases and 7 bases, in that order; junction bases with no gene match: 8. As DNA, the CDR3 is TGTGCCAGCAGTCAGGGACAGGGGGCGAAGCGGACCCAGTACTTC. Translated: CASSQGQGAKRTQYF.

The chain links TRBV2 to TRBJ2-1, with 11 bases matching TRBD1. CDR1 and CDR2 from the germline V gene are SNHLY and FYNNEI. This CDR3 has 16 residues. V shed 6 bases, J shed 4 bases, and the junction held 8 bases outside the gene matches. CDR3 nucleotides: TGTGCCAGCAGGGATGGGGACAGGGGGTATTACAATGAGCAGTTCTTC. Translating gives CASRDGDRGYYNEQFF.

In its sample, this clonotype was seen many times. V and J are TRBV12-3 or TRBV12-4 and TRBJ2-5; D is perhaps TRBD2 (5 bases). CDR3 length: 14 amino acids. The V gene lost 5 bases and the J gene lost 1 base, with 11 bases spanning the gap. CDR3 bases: TGTGCCAGCAGTCTCCGGGAACTCCAAGAGACCCAGTACTTC. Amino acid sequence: CASSLRELQETQYF.

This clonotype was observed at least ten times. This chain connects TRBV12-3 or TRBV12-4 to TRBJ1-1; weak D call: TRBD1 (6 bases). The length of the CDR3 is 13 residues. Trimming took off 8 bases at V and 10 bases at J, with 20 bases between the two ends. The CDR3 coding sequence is TGTGCCAGCGGGGGACGGGGGGGGCATTTAGCTTTCTTT. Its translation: CASGGRGGHLAFF.

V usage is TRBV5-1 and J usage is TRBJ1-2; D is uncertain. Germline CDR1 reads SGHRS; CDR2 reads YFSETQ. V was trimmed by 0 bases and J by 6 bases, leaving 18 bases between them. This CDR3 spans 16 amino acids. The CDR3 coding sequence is TGCGCCAGCAGCTTGGTAGCTACCGACCTTATGGATGGCTACACCTTC. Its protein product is CASSLVATDLMDGYTF. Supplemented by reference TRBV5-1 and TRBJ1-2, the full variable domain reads KAGVTQTPRYLIKTRGQQVTLSCSPISGHRSVSWYQQTPGQGLQFLFEYFSETQRNKGNFPGRFSGRQFSNSRSEMNVSTLELGDSALYLCASSLVATDLMDGYTFGSGTRLTVV.

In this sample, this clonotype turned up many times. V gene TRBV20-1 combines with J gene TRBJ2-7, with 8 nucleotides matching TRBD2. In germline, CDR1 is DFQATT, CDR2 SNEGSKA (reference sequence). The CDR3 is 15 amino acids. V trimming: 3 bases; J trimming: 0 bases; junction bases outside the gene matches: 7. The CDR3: CSARRLGTSSYEQYF. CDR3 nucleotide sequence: TGCAGTGCTAGGCGGCTAGGGACTAGCTCCTACGAGCAGTACTTC.

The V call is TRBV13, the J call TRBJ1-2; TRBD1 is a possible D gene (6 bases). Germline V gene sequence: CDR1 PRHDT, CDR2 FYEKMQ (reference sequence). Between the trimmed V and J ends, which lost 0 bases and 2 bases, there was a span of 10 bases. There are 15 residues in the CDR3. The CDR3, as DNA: TGTGCCAGCAGCTTAGGTACTCAGGGGAACTATGGCTACACCTTC. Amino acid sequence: CASSLGTQGNYGYTF.

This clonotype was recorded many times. Here the CDR3 reads CASRSGERGRTDTQYF. CDR3 in DNA: TGTGCCAGCAGGAGCGGGGAGCGGGGGCGCACAGATACGCAGTATTTT. This chain joins TRBV5-4 and TRBJ2-3; 8 bases map to TRBD2. The CDR3 sequence is 16 residues long. Germline CDR1 is SGHNT and CDR2 is YYREEE (reference sequence). V trimming: 5 bases; J trimming: 1 base; junction bases outside the gene matches: 9. The complete variable domain, with remaining parts taken from reference TRBV5-4 and TRBJ2-3, reads ETGVTQSPTHLIKTRGQQVTLRCSSQSGHNTVSWYQQALGQGPQFIFQYYREEENGRGNFPPRFSGLQFPNYSSELNVNALELDDSALYLCASRSGERGRTDTQYFGPGTRLTVL.

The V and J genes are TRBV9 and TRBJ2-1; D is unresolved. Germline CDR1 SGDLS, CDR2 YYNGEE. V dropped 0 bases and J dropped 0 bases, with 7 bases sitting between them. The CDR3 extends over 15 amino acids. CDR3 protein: CASSVGGNSYNEQFF. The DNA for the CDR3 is TGTGCCAGCAGCGTAGGGGGAAACTCCTACAATGAGCAGTTCTTC.

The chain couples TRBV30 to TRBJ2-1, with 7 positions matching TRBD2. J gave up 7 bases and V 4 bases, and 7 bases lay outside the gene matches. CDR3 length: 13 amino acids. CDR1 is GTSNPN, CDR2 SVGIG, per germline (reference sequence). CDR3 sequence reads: CAWTSWGGNEQFF. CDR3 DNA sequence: TGTGCCTGGACTTCCTGGGGGGGGAATGAGCAGTTCTTC.

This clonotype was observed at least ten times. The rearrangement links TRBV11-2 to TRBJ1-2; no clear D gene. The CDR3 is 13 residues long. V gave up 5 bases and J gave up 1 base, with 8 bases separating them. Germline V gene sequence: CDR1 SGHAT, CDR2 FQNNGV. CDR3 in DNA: TGTGCCAGCAGCAAACAGATTAACTATGGCTACACCTTC. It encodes CASSKQINYGYTF.

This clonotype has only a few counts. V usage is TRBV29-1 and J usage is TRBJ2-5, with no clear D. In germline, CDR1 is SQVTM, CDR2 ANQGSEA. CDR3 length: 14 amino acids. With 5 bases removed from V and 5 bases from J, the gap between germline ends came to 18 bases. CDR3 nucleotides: TGCAGCGTTACACACGGAAGTTCCCCGGAGACCCAGTACTTC. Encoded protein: CSVTHGSSPETQYF.

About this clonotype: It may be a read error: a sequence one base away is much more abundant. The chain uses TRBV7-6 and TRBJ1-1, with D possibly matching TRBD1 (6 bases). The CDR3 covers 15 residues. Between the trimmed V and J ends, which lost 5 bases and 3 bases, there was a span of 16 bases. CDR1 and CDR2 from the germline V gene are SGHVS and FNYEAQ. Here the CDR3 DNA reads TGTGCCAGCAGCCGGGGGGCTGGGGTGGACACTGAAGCTTTCTTT. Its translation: CASSRGAGVDTEAFF.

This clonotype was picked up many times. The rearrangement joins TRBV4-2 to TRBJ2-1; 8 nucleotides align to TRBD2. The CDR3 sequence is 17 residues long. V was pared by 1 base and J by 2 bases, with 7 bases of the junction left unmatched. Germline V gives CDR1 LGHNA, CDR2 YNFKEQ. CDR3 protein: CASSQAPAGETYNEQFF. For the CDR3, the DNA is TGTGCCAGCAGCCAAGCTCCAGCGGGGGAAACCTACAATGAGCAGTTCTTC.

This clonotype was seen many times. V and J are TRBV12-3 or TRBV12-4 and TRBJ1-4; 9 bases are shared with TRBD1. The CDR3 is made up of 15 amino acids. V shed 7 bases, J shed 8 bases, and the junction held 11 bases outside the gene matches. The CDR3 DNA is TGTGCCAGCACCTCCCAGGTGGGGACAGGGGAAAAACTGTTTTTT. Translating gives CASTSQVGTGEKLFF.

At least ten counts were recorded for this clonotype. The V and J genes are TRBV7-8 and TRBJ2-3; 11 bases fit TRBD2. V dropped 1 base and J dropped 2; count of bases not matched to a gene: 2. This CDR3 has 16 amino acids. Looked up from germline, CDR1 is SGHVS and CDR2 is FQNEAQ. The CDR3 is CASSLVAGGITDTQYF. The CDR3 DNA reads TGTGCCAGCAGCTTAGTAGCGGGGGGGATCACAGATACGCAGTATTTT.

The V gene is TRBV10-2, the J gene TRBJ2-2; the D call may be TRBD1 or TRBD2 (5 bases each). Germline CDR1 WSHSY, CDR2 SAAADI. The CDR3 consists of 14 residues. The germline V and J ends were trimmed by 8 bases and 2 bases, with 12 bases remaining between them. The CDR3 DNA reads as TGCGCCAGCGAGGGGATCGCCAACACCGGGGAGCTGTTTTTT. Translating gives CASEGIANTGELFF.

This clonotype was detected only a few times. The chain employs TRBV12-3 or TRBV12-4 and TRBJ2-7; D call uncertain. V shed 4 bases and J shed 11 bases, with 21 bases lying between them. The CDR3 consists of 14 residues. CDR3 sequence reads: CASSSPPSSLLKYF. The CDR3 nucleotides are TGTGCCAGCAGTTCCCCCCCCAGTTCCCTGTTGAAGTACTTC.